This TCR beta chain emerged from a study of cytomegalovirus exposure and HLA in healthy donors. Findings and caveats of the study: Despite most TCR sequences being rare, some public TCRs occurred in many donors. TCR clusters originating in the first cohort tended to co-occur in the 100 to 150 validation repertoires, according to a later analysis. Investigators reported around 150 TCR beta chains as tied to cytomegalovirus. Cytomegalovirus status, reportedly, was diagnosed with high specificity and sensitivity by the classifier.

The data were produced by immunoSEQ multiplex PCR, yet TCRdb's version contains in-frame clones alone and is incomplete. The table has 150,000 to 200,000 clones, about 90% seen once. The CDR3 covers 17 residues. The ends lost 1 base at V and 2 bases at J; junction bases unmatched: 8. The germline CDR1 and CDR2 sequences are LGHNA and YNFKEQ. A note on this clone: Antigen unknown.

The specimen sequenced was PBMCs. This sequence originates from a young woman in good health and CMV-seropositive. The chain employs TRBV4-2 and TRBJ2-3; 8 bases match TRBD2. CDR3: CASSQVPAGGATDTQYF. DNA for the CDR3: TGTGCCAGCAGCCAAGTCCCCGCCGGGGGGGCCACAGATACGCAGTATTTT.